Detailed here is one T cell receptor beta chain. Different DNA sequences within this sample yield the same CDR3. Original handling: Reference gene primer amplification yielded estimated nucleated cell counts. Using immunoSEQ multiplex PCR, the repertoire was profiled, and TCRdb retains in-frame clones only, with some absent. The DNA was the basis for D and trimming; V, J and clone size are from that table. The top ten clones hold roughly 1.4% of a sample with about 250,000 clones, 88% of them seen once. This sample was taken from a study of blood T cell repertoires in COVID-19. At the level of the study: Donors in the United States, Italy and Spain gave samples during acute or convalescent COVID-19. T cells, B-cell-depleted T cells, or PBMCs provided the cDNA or gDNA that served as material.

V lost 2 bases and J lost 1; bases outside the gene matches: 1. CDR3 length: 14 amino acids. CDR1 MNHEY and CDR2 SVGEGT come from the germline V gene. The sequencing input was peripheral blood. The chain has TRBV6-2 or TRBV6-3 and TRBJ2-7, with 8 nucleotides matching TRBD1. The sequence derives from a man of 80 years or more with acute or convalescent COVID-19. CDR3 in amino acids: CASSYDRGSYEQYF. CDR3 DNA: TGTGCCAGCAGTTACGACAGGGGATCCTACGAGCAGTACTTC.